This TCR beta chain was sequenced during a study of CD8+ T cells in alopecia areata. About the study: Each day, treated patients took oral tofacitinib twice, at 5 to 10 mg per dose.

This CDR3 region has 14 residues. Germline V gene sequence: CDR1 SQVTM, CDR2 ANQGSEA. V was cut by 4 bases and J by 1 base, with 13 bases left in between. Extracted from the samples, RNA was reverse transcribed into cDNA to serve as the sequencing template. Clones were read by immunoSEQ multiplex PCR, and TCRdb kept only the in-frame ones, dropping some. Here the sample spans fewer than 110,000 clones, under 90% being singletons. Treatment described: oral pan-JAK inhibitor, 5-10 mg twice daily. Only a few counts were recorded for this clone. Sequencing was performed on CD8+ T cells sorted from blood, taken at approximately week 31, from a patient treated with tofacitinib. The chain recombines TRBV29-1 with TRBJ1-1; tentatively, D is TRBD1 (6 bases). The origin of this receptor is a human donor with alopecia areata. The CDR3 spells CSVVFGQWNTEAFF. CDR3 nucleotides: TGCAGCGTTGTTTTTGGACAGTGGAACACTGAAGCTTTCTTT.